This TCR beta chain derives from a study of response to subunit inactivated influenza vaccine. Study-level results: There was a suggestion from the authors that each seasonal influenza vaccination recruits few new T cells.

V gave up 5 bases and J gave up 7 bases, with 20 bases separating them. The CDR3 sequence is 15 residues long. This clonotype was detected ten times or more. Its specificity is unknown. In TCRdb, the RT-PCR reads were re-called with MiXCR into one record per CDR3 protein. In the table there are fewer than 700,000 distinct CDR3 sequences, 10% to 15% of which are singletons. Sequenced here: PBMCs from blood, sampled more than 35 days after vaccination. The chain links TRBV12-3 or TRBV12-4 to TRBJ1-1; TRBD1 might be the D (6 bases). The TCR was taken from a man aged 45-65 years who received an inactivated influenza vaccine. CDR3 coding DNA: TGTGCCAGCAGTCTCCAGGGGATCCGAACAATTGAAGCTTTCTTT. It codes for CASSLQGIRTIEAFF.